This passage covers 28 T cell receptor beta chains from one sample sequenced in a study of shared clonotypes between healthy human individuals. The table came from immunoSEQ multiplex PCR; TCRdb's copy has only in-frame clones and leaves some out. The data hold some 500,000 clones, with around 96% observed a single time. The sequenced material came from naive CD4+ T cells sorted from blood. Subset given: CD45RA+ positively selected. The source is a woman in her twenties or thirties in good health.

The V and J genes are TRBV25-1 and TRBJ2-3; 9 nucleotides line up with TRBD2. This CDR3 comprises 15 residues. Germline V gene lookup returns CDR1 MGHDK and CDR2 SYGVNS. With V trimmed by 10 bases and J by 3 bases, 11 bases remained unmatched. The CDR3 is CATSRAGGLTDTQYF. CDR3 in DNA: TGTGCCACCTCAAGGGCGGGAGGGCTTACAGATACGCAGTATTTT.

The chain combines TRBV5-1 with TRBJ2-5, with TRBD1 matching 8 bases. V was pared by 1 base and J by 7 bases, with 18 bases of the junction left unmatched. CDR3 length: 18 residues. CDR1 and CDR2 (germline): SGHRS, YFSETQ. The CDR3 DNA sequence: TGCGCCAGCAGCTTGTCTTCAGGGGGCGATCCTGGCGTTCGGACCCAGTACTTC. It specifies CASSLSSGGDPGVRTQYF.

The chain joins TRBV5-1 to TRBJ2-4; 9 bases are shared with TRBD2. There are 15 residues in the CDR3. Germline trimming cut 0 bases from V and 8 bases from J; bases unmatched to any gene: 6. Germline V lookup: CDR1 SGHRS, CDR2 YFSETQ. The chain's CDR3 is CASSLEVLAGHIQYF. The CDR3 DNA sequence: TGCGCCAGCAGCTTGGAGGTCCTAGCGGGGCACATTCAGTACTTC.

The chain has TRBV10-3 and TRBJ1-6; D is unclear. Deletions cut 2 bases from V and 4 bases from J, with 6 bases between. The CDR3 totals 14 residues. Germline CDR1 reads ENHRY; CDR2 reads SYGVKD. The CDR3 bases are TGTGCCATCAGTGAGCTGGAATATAATTCACCCCTCCACTTT. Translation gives CAISELEYNSPLHF.

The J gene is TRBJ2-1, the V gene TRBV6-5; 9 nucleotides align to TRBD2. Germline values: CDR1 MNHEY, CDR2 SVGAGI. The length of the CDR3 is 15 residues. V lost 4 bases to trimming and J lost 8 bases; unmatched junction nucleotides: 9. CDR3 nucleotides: TGTGCCAGCAGTTCTCCTAGCGGGGTAATGTATGAGCAGTTCTTC. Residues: CASSSPSGVMYEQFF.

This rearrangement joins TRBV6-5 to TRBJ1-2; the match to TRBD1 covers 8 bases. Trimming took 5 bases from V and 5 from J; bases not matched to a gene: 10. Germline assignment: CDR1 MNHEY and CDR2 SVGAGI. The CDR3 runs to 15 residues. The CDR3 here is CASSNPAGGHYGYTF. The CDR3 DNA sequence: TGTGCCAGCAGTAACCCGGCAGGGGGCCATTATGGCTACACCTTC.

The CDR3 spells CASSLGGGSSYNEQFF. The CDR3 nucleotides read TGCGCCAGCAGCTTGGGGGGCGGGAGCTCCTACAATGAGCAGTTCTTC. V and J are TRBV5-1 and TRBJ2-1; 7 bases match TRBD2. This CDR3 contains 16 residues. CDR1 and CDR2 (germline): SGHRS, YFSETQ. The trim removed 0 bases at V and 0 bases at J, leaving 3 bases unmatched.

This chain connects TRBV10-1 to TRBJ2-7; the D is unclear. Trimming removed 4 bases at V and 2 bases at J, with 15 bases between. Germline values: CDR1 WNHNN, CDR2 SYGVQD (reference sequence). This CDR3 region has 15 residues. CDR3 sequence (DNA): TGCGCCAGCAGTGCCGGGCGAGTCGTTCCCTACGAGCAGTACTTC. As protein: CASSAGRVVPYEQYF.

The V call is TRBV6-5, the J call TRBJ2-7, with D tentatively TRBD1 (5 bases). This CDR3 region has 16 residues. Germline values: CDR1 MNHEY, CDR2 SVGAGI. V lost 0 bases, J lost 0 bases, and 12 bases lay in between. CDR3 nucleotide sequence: TGTGCCAGCAGTTACTCGACAGCCTCCTACTCCTACGAGCAGTACTTC. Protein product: CASSYSTASYSYEQYF.

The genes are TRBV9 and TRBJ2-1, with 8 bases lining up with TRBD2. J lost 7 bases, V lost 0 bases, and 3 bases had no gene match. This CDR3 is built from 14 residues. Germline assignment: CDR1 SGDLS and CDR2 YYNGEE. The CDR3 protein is CASSVATSGNEQFF. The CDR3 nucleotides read TGTGCCAGCAGCGTAGCAACTAGCGGAAATGAGCAGTTCTTC.

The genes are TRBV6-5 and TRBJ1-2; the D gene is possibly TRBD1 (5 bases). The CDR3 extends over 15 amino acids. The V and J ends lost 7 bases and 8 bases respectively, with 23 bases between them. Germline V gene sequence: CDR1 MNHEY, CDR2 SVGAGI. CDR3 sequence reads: CASIRLSGTSGGYTF. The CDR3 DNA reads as TGTGCCAGCATCCGCTTGTCCGGGACGTCAGGGGGCTACACCTTC.

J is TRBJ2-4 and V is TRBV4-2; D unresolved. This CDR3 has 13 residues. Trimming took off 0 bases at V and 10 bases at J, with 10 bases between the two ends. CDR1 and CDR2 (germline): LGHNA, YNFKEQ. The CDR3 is CASSQEDRSIQYF. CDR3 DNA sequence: TGTGCCAGCAGCCAAGAGGACCGTTCAATTCAGTACTTC.

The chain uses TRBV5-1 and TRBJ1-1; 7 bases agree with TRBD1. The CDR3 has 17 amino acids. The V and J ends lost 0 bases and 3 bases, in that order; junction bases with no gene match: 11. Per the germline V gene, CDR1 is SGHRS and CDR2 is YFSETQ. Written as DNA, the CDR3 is TGCGCCAGCAGCTTGGGTAGCAGGGGGTTTTTCGACACTGAAGCTTTCTTT. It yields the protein CASSLGSRGFFDTEAFF.

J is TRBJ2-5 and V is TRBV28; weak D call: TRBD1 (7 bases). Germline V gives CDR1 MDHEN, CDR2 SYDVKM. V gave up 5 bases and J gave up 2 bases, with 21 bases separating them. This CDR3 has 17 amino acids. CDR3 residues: CASSNGGGGLAQETQYF. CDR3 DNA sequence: TGTGCCAGCAGTAACGGAGGGGGCGGACTTGCTCAAGAGACCCAGTACTTC.

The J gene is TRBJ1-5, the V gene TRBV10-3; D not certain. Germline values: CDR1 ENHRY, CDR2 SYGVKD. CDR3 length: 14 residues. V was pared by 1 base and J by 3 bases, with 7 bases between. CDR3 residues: CAISELADNQPQHF. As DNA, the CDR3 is TGTGCCATCAGTGAGTTGGCGGACAATCAGCCCCAGCATTTT.

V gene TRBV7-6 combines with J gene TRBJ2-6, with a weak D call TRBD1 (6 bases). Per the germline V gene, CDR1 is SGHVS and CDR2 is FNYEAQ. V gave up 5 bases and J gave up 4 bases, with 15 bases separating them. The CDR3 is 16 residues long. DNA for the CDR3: TGTGCCAGCAGCACACGGACAGTTCCCGGGGCCAACGTCCTGACTTTC. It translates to CASSTRTVPGANVLTF.

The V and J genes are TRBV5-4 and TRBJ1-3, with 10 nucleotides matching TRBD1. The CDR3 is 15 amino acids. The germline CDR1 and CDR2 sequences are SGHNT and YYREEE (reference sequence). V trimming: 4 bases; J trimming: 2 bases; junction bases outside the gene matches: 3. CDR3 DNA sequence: TGTGCCAGCAGCCCGGGACAGGGGCCTGGAAACACCATATATTTT. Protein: CASSPGQGPGNTIYF.

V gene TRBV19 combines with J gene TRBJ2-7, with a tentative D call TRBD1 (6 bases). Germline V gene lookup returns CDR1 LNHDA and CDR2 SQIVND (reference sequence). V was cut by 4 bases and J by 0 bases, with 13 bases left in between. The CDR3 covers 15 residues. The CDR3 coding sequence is TGTGCCAGTAGTACCCTCGGGACATACTCCTACGAGCAGTACTTC. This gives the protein CASSTLGTYSYEQYF.

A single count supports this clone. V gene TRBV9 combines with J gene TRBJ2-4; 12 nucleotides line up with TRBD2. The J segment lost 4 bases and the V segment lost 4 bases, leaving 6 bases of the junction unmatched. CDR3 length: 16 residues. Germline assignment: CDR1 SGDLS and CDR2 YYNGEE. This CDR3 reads CASSKGLAGMKNIQYF. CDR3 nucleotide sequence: TGTGCCAGCAGCAAAGGACTAGCGGGAATGAAAAACATTCAGTACTTC.

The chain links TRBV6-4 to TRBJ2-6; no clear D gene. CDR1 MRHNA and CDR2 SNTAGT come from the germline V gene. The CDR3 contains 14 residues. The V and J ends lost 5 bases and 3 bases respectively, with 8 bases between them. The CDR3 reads CASSMKFGANVLTF. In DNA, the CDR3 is TGTGCCAGCAGTATGAAATTTGGGGCCAACGTCCTGACTTTC.

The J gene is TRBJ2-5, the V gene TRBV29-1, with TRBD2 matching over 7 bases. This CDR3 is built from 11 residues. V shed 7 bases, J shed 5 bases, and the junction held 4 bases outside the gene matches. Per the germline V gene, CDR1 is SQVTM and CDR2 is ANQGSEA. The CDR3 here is CSGGGSETQYF. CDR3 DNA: TGCAGCGGCGGCGGGAGTGAGACCCAGTACTTC.

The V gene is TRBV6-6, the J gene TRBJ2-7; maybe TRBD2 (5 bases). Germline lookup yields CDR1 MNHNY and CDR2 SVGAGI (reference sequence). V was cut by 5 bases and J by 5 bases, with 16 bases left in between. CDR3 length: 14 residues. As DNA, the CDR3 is TGTGCCAGCAGTCGGGCCTATAGCGCCGACGAGCAGTACTTC. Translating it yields CASSRAYSADEQYF.

The CDR3 coding sequence is TGTGCCAGTAGTGAGGGACTGCAAGAGACCCAGTACTTC. Amino acid sequence: CASSEGLQETQYF. The chain joins TRBV19 to TRBJ2-5; D might be TRBD2 (6 bases). From germline, CDR1 is LNHDA and CDR2 SQIVND (reference sequence). The CDR3 has 13 amino acids. Trimming took off 5 bases at V and 2 bases at J, with 9 bases between the two ends.

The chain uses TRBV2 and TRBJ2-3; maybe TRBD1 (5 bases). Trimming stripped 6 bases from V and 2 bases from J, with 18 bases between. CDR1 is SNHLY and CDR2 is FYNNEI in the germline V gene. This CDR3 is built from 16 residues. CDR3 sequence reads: CASSLLRQGPTDTQYF. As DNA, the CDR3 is TGTGCCAGCAGCCTCTTGCGCCAGGGCCCCACAGATACGCAGTATTTT. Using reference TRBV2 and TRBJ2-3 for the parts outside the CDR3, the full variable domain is EPEVTQTPSHQVTQMGQEVILRCVPISNHLYFYWYRQILGQKVEFLVSFYNNEISEKSEIFDDQFSVERPDGSNFTLKIRSTKLEDSAMYFCASSLLRQGPTDTQYFGPGTRLTVL.

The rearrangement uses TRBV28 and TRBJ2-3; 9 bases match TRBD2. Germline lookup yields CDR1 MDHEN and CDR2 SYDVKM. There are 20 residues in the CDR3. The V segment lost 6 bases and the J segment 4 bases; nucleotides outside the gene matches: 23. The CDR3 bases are TGTGCCAGCAGCAAAAGTTTGGGGCGGGGTAGCGGGAGAGGAGCAGATACGCAGTATTTT. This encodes CASSKSLGRGSGRGADTQYF.

CDR3 protein: CASSPDRGGETQYF. CDR3 nucleotide sequence: TGTGCCAGCAGCCCAGACAGGGGGGGGGAGACCCAGTACTTC. The chain carries TRBV5-4 and TRBJ2-5; TRBD1 matches 9 bases. The CDR3 extends over 14 amino acids. V trimming: 4 bases; J trimming: 5 bases; junction bases outside the gene matches: 6. Germline CDR1 SGHNT, CDR2 YYREEE (reference sequence).

CDR3 protein: CASMGDTGNTIYF. The DNA of the CDR3 is TGTGCCAGCATGGGAGATACTGGAAACACCATATATTTT. The rearrangement joins TRBV2 to TRBJ1-3, with unresolved D. The V end lost 7 bases, the J end lost 2 bases, and 9 bases lay between the germline ends. The CDR3 has 13 amino acids. Germline lookup yields CDR1 SNHLY and CDR2 FYNNEI.

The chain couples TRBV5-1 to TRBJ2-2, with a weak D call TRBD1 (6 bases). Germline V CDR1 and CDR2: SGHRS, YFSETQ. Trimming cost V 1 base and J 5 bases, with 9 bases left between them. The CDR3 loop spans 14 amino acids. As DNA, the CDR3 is TGCGCCAGCAGCTTGACAGGGCTAACCGGGGAGCTGTTTTTT. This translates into CASSLTGLTGELFF.